Listed here is a single T cell receptor beta chain. Its antigen remains unidentified. The validation cohort, a group of over a hundred subjects, included the donors and was separate from the roughly 720-subject first cohort. The repertoire was sequenced with immunoSEQ multiplex PCR; TCRdb's copy has only in-frame clones and lacks some. The repertoire consists of about 180,000 clones, with around 84% occurring once and the leading ten covering about 16%. Trimming removed 4 bases from V and 0 bases from J, with 13 bases in between. The CDR3 sequence is 15 residues long. Germline CDR1 MGHRA, CDR2 YSYEKL. These data come from a study of cytomegalovirus exposure and HLA in healthy donors. Study-wide findings and caveats: Researchers reported that a few CMV-associated chains were confirmed in vitro as CMV antigen-specific. There were 150 to 200 TCR beta chains listed as cytomegalovirus-associated.

Sequenced material: PBMCs. The source of this sequence is a man between 18 and 35 years old in good health and CMV-seropositive. The gene calls are TRBV4-1 and TRBJ2-7; a possible D gene is TRBD2 (5 bases). DNA for the CDR3: TGCGCCAGCAGCCTCCGGGCCACTAGCTCCTACGAGCAGTACTTC. Translation: CASSLRATSSYEQYF.